The sequence of this TCR beta chain was determined in a study of blood T cell repertoires in COVID-19 (dated by TCRdb to 2018 to 2020). Regarding the study in general: Collaborator samples came from the United States, Italy and Spain and covered acute and convalescent phases of COVID-19. Samples were obtained from the ongoing ImmuneRACE study (first 160 participants) and from 950 to 1,500 subjects provided by 6 global collaborators. The sample metadata nearly always contained a de-identified subject ID, COVID-19 status, age in years and sex. Subjects who had been exposed to COVID-19, were actively infected with it, or had recovered from it provided the deeply sampled blood TCRbeta repertoires that made up the dataset. Where available, HLA class I and class II types were taken from metadata supplied by the sample provider and were not determined by assay-based typing. The repertoires were released in a freely available public database intended as a resource for research on the immune response to SARS-CoV-2. The prospective study material was composed of cDNA or gDNA derived from T cells, B-cell-depleted T cells, or PBMCs. Results and caveats for the whole study, not just this receptor: Clinical and demographic metadata were provided uncurated, with the amount varying by source and participant.

TCRbeta CDR3 regions were amplified from genomic DNA using the immunoSEQ Assay, a bias-controlled multiplex PCR. In the original analysis: Nucleated cell counts per sample were estimated from amplification of reference gene primers within the assay. To quantify the absolute abundance of each unique TCRbeta CDR3 rearrangement, sequence reads were collapsed and filtered. For each sample, productive Simpson clonality was calculated as the square root of Simpson's diversity index across productive rearrangements. Held by TCRdb, this immuneACCESS table contains in-frame sequences only and omits some clones. Under half of the omission traces to an unresolved V gene where checked; the cause of the rest is unknown. The DNA gave D and trimming, while V, J and clone size come from that table. This sample has around 300,000 clones in its table, and 88% of those were observed once. Of the sample, less than 3% is held by the ten largest clones.

This clone was observed a few times. Its antigen remains undetermined. Base-call qualities are not available, and no considerably larger clone is one nucleotide away. The CDR3 measures 14 amino acids from cysteine to phenylalanine. Only CDR3 DNA remains: 42 bases, in frame from the first base. V was cut back by 2 bases and J by 4 bases, leaving a gap of 11 bases between them. Taken from the germline V gene, the CDR1 and CDR2 loops are MDHEN and SYDVKM. In the prospective study, participants were about 18 to 95 years old, resided in under 30 geographic areas of the United States, and were enrolled through a virtual design. In the prospective study, participants were assigned to cohorts based on the clinical history participants reported in a screening survey and a study questionnaire. Recovered participants in ImmuneRACE Cohort 3 were defined by two consecutive negative NP/OP PCR tests, clearance by a healthcare professional, or resolution of symptoms. Each participant in the prospective study had whole blood, serum and a nasopharyngeal or oropharyngeal swab collected by mobile phlebotomists. Additional blood draws and questionnaires over an approximately 2-month period could optionally be provided by prospective study participants. Prospective study blood samples were shipped either frozen or at room temperature before DNA extraction.

Specimen: PBMCs or T cells enriched from blood (not recorded which). This receptor was identified in a woman between 45 and 60 years old who had recovered from COVID-19. The receptor chain draws on TRBV28 and TRBJ1-2; 5 matching bases give a weak D call of TRBD1. The CDR3 protein is CASSLGGTTYGYTF. The bases read TGTGCCAGCAGTTTAGGCGGGACGACCTATGGCTACACCTTC.